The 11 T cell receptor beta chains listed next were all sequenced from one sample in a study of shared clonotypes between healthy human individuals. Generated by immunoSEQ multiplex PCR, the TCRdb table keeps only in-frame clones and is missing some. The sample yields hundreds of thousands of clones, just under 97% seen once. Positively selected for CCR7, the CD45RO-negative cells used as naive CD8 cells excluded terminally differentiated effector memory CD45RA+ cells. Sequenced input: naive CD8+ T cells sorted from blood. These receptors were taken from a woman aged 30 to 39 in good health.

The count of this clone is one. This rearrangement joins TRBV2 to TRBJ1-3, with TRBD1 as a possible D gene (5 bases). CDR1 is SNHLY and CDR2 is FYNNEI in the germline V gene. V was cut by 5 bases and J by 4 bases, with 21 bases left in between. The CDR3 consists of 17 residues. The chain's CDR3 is CASSQPWDGSFGNTIYF. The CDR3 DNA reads TGTGCCAGCAGTCAGCCCTGGGACGGCTCCTTCGGAAACACCATATATTTT.

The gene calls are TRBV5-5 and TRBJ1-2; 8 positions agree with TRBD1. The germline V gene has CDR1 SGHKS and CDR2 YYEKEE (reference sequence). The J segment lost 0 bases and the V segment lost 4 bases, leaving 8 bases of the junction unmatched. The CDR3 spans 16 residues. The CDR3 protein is CASSTRDRTPNYGYTF. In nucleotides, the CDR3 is TGTGCCAGCAGCACCCGGGACAGGACACCTAACTATGGCTACACCTTC.

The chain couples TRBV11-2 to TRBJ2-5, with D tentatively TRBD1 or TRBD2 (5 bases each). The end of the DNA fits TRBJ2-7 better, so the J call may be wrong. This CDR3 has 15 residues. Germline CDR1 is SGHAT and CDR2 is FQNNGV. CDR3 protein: CASSSSGPLSYEQYF. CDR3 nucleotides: TGTGCCAGCAGCTCGTCGGGACCCTTATCCTACGAGCAGTACTTC.

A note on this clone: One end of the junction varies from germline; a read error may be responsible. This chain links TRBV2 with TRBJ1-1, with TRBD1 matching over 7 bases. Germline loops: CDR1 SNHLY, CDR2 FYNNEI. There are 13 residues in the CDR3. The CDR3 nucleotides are TGTGCCAGCAGGGAGGAACAGGGGACTGTAGCTTTCTTT. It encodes CASREEQGTVAFF.

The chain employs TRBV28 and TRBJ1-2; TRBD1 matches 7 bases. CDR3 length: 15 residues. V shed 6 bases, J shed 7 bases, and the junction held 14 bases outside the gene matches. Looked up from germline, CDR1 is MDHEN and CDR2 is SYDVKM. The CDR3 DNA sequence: TGTGCCAGCAGGCCTACCTCGACAGGGTGGCCTGGCTACACCTTC. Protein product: CASRPTSTGWPGYTF.

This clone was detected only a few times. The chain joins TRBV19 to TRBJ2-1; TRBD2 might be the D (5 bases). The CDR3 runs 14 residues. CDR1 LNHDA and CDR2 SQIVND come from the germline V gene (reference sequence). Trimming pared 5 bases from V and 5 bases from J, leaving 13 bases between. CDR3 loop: CASSLGLYHNEQFF. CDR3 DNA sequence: TGTGCCAGTAGTCTCGGACTGTACCACAATGAGCAGTTCTTC.

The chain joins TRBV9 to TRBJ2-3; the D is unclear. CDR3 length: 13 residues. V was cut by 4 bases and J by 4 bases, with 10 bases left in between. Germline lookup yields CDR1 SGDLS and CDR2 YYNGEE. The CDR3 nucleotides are TGTGCCAGCAGCCCCATCTTATCAGATACGCAGTATTTT. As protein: CASSPILSDTQYF.

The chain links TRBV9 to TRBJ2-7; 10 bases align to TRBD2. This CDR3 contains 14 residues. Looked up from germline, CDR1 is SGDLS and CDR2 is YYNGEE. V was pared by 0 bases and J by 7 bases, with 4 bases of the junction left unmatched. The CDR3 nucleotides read TGTGCCAGCAGCGTAGCAGTAGCGGGAGGTGAGCAGTACTTC. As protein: CASSVAVAGGEQYF.

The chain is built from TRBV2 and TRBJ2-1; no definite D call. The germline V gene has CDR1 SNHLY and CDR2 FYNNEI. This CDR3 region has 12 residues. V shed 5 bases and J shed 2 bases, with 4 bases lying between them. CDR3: CASSTTYNEQFF. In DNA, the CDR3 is TGTGCCAGCAGTACAACCTACAATGAGCAGTTCTTC. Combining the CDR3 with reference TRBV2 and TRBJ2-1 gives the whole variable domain EPEVTQTPSHQVTQMGQEVILRCVPISNHLYFYWYRQILGQKVEFLVSFYNNEISEKSEIFDDQFSVERPDGSNFTLKIRSTKLEDSAMYFCASSTTYNEQFFGPGTRLTVL.

The chain's CDR3 is CSVDQRARADGYLNEQFF. The CDR3 coding sequence is TGCAGCGTTGATCAGCGGGCGCGGGCCGACGGATACCTTAATGAGCAGTTCTTC. This chain uses TRBV29-1 with TRBJ2-1; TRBD2 might be the D (6 bases). V gave up 3 bases and J gave up 7 bases, with 28 bases separating them. This CDR3 comprises 18 residues. Germline values: CDR1 SQVTM, CDR2 ANQGSEA.

The CDR3 spells CASSMGLARTDTQYF. In DNA, the CDR3 is TGTGCCAGCAGCATGGGACTAGCTAGGACAGATACGCAGTATTTT. The chain has TRBV7-2 and TRBJ2-3; 9 nucleotides line up with TRBD2. V dropped 5 bases and J dropped 3; count of bases not matched to a gene: 6. The CDR3 runs 15 residues. The germline CDR1 and CDR2 sequences are SGHTA and FQGNSA.